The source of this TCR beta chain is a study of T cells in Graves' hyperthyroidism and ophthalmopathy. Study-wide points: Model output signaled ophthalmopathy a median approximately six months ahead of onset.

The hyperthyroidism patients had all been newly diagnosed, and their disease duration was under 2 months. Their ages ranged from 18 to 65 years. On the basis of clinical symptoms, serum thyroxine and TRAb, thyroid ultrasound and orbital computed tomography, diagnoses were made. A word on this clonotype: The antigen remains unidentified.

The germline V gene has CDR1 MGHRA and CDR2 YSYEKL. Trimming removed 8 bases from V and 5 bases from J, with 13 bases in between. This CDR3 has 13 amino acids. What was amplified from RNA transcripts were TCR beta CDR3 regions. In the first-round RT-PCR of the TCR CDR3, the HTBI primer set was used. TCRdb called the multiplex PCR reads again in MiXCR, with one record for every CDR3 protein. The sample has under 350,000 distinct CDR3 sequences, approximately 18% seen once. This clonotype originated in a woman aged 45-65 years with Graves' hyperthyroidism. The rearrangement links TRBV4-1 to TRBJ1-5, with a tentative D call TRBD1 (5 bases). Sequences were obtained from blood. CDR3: CASSRAWDQPQHF. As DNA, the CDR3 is TGCGCCAGCTCCAGGGCATGGGATCAGCCCCAGCATTTT.